This TCR beta chain came from a study of post-analysis software for immune sequencing data. Regarding this clonotype: Its antigen is currently unknown.

General study findings and limits: TRBV segments more frequent in patients than in controls numbered several and included TRBV5-6, TRBV5-1 and TRBV20-1. Same-batch samples co-clustered strongly by F measure.

The authors incorporated unique molecular identifiers into the TCR beta cDNA libraries. From the PCR reads, TCRdb called clonotypes with MiXCR, one entry per CDR3 protein. The sample lists 820,000 or so distinct CDR3 sequences, roughly half seen once, with approximately 4.5% in the top ten. Looked up from germline, CDR1 is KGHSH and CDR2 is LQKENI. V shed 6 bases, J shed 3 bases, and the junction held 6 bases outside the gene matches. The CDR3 runs to 14 residues. The gene calls are TRBV18 and TRBJ2-5; 8 nucleotides match TRBD2. This clonotype originated in a girl aged 10-17 years with multiple sclerosis. Sample: blood. CDR3 sequence: CASSPQLAEETQYF. The CDR3 DNA follows: TGTGCCAGCTCCCCTCAACTAGCGGAAGAGACCCAGTACTTC.